The clone carrying this T cell receptor (beta chain) was observed a handful of times. The data stem from a study of identical twins. CDR3 length equals 15 residues. The germline V and J ends were trimmed by 4 bases and 4 bases, with 14 bases remaining between them. Germline CDR1 SGDLS, CDR2 YYNGEE. MiXCR, run by TCRdb on the 5' RACE reads, gives a single entry per CDR3 protein. The sample includes 500,000 or so distinct CDR3 sequences, about 20% of them seen just once. The same data also contributed to another study, on T cells expressing NK-cell markers.

The source material was CD4+ T cells sorted from blood. This clonotype was sampled from a woman aged 18 to 35 in good health. The genes are TRBV9 and TRBJ1-4; D is unresolved. The CDR3 spells CASSPNPGRNEKLFF. CDR3 bases: TGTGCCAGCAGCCCTAATCCCGGCCGTAATGAAAAACTGTTTTTT.